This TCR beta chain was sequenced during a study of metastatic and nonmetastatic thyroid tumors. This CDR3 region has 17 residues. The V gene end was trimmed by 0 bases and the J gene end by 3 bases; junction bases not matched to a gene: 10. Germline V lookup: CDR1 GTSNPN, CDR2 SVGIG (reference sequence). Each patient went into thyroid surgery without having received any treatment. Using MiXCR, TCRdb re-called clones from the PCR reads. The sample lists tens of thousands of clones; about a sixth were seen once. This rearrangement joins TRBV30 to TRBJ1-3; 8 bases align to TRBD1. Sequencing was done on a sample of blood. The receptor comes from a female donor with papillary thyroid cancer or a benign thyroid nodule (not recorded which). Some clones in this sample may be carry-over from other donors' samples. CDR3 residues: CAWSVGHGTGSGNTIYF. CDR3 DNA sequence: TGTGCCTGGAGTGTAGGTCACGGGACAGGTAGTGGAAACACCATATATTTT.